This T cell receptor (beta chain) appears in the sequencing data of a study of graft-versus-host responses after intestinal transplantation. As to this clone: Its target is unknown.

Libraries were prepared by immunoSEQ multiplex PCR; TCRdb keeps only in-frame clonotypes and omits some of them. The data show approximately 85,000 clones, under 95% seen once. Per germline, CDR1 LGHNA and CDR2 YNFKEQ. V was clipped by 0 bases and J by 4 bases, with 9 bases between them. CDR3 length equals 14 residues. The sequence came from a human donor who was the organ donor for an intestinal transplant. The chain carries TRBV4-2 and TRBJ1-2, with D maybe TRBD1 (6 bases). The sequencing used unstimulated CD8+ T cells sorted from spleen or lymph node cells, collected before transplant. The CDR3 region is CASSQDGGLYGYTF. In nucleotides, the CDR3 is TGTGCCAGCAGCCAAGATGGGGGCCTCTATGGCTACACCTTC.